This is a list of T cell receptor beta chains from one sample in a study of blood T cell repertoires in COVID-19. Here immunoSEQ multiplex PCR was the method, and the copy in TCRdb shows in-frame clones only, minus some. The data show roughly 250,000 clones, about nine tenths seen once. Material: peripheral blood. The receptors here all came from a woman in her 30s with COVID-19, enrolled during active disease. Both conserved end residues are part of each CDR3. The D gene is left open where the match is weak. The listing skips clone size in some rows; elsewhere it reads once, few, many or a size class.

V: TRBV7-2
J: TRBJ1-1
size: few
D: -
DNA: TGTGCCAGCAGCTTAGCACAAGTCCGGCGGCCTTCACTTAAATTCCAAGCTTTCTTT
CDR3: CASSLAQVRRPSLKFQAFF

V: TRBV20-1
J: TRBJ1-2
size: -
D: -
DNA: TGCAGTGCCCGGGACATCTATGGCTACACCTTC
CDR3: CSARDIYGYTF

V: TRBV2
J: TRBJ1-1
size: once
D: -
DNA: TGTGCCAGCAGCGATGACTCCCTGGAGGCTTTCTTT
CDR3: CASSDDSLEAFF

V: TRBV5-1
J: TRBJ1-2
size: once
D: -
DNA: TGCGCCAGCAGCTTGGTGGAGGGTCGCCAAATGGACTATGGCTACACCTTC
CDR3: CASSLVEGRQMDYGYTF

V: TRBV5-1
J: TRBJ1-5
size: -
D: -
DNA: TGCGCCAGCAGCCCCCGGGGAGGTGCGAATCAGCCCCAGCATTTT
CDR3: CASSPRGGANQPQHF

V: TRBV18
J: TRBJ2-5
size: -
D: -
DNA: TGTGCCAGCTCACCACTGGCTAGCGAAGAGACCCAGTACTTC
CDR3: CASSPLASEETQYF

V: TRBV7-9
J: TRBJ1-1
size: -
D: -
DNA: TGTGCCAGCAGCTTACAGGGATTAAACACTGAAGCTTTCTTT
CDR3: CASSLQGLNTEAFF

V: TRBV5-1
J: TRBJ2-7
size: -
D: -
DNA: TGCGCCAGCAGGGACTTCTACGAGCAGTACTTC
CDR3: CASRDFYEQYF

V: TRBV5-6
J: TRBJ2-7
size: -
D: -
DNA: TGTGCCAGCAGCCCAGGACAGTCTGTCTACGAGCAGTACTTC
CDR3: CASSPGQSVYEQYF

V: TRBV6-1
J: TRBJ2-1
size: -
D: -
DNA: TGTGCCAGCTGTGATTTTAGCTCCTACAATGAGCAGTTCTTC
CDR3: CASCDFSSYNEQFF

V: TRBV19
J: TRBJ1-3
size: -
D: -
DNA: TGTGCCAGTAGTATAGGAGGCAAACACCTTGGAAACACCATATATTTT
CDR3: CASSIGGKHLGNTIYF

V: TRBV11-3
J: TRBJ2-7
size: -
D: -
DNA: TGTGCCAGCAGTCCCAATCCGGGGGGCGGCCACGAGCAGTACTTC
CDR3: CASSPNPGGGHEQYF

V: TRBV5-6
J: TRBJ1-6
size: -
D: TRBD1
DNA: TGTGCCAGCAGCCCTAATGACAGGGGAGTCTCACCCCTCCACTTT
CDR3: CASSPNDRGVSPLHF

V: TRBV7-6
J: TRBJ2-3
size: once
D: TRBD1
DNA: TGTGCCAGCAGCACCTTTCCACAGGGGGCCTATACAGATACGCAGTATTTT
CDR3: CASSTFPQGAYTDTQYF

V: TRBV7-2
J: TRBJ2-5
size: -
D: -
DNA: TGTGCCAGCAGCCTCTCCGGCGTAGCGGACCAAGAGACCCAGTACTTC
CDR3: CASSLSGVADQETQYF

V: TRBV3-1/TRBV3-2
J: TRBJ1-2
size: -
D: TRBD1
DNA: TGTGCCAGCAGCCCGGGACAGACTAACTATGGCTACACCTTC
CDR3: CASSPGQTNYGYTF

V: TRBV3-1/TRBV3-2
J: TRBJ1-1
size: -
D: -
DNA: TGTGCCAGCAGCCAAGGTTTATCCACTGAAGCTTTCTTT
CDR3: CASSQGLSTEAFF

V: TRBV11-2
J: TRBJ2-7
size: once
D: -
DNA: TGTGCCAGCAGCTTAGCCGGACAGAGCTACGAGCAGTACTTC
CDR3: CASSLAGQSYEQYF

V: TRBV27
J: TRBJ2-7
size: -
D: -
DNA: TGTGCCAGCAGTATTATGGGGGCTTTATCCTACGAGCAGTACTTC
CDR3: CASSIMGALSYEQYF

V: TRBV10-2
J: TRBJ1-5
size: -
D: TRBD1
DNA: TGCGCCAGCAGGGTAGACAGGGGGAGTCAGCCCCAGCATTTT
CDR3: CASRVDRGSQPQHF

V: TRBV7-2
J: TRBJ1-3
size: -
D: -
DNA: TGTGCCAGCAGCTTAGTTGGGCAGGGCTCTGGAAACACCATATATTTT
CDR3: CASSLVGQGSGNTIYF

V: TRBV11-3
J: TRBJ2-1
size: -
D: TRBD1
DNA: TGTGCCAGCAGCCTGGGACAGACTAACAATGAGCAGTTCTTC
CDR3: CASSLGQTNNEQFF

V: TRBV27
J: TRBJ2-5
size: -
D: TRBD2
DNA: TGTGCCAGCAGTTTCGGGGGGGGAGAGACCCAGTACTTC
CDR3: CASSFGGGETQYF

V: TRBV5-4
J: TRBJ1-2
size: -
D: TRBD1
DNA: TGTGCCAGCAGCTCCCCGGGACAGATACCCTATGGCTACACCTTC
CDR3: CASSSPGQIPYGYTF

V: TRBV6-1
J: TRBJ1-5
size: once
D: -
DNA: TGTGCCAGCAGTGAATACCCGACAACTCAGCCCCAGCATTTT
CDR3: CASSEYPTTQPQHF

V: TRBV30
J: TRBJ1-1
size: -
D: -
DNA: TGTGCCTGGACAGGGAATGCTGAAGCTTTCTTT
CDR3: CAWTGNAEAFF

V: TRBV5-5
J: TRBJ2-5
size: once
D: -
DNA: TGTGCCAGCAGTCCCCCGGGGGAGACCCAGTACTTC
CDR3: CASSPPGETQYF

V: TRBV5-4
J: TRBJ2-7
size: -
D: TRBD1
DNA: TGTGCCAGCAGCCCCCCCGGGACAGGGAGCTACGAGCAGTACTTC
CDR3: CASSPPGTGSYEQYF

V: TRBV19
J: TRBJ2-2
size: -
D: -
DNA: TGTGCCAGTAGTCGTACAGGGCAGGGCACCGGGGAGCTGTTTTTT
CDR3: CASSRTGQGTGELFF

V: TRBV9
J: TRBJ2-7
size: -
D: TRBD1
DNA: TGTGCCAGCAGCATAACAGGGGGCGCTTTAGACGAGCAGTACTTC
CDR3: CASSITGGALDEQYF

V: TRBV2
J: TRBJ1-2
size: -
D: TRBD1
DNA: TGTGCCAGCATTATCATACAGGGGGGATATGGCTACACCTTC
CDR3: CASIIIQGGYGYTF

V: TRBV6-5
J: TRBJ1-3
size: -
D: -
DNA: TGTGCCAGCCACGGTCCCGCGGGGGGAAACACCATATATTTT
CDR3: CASHGPAGGNTIYF

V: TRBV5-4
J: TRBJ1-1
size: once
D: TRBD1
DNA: TGTGCCAGCAGCCTGCGACAGGGCCAGAACACTGAAGCTTTCTTT
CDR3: CASSLRQGQNTEAFF

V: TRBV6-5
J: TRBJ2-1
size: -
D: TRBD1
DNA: TGTGCCAGCAGTTACGGCAGGGGGCCCTACAATGAGCAGTTCTTC
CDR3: CASSYGRGPYNEQFF

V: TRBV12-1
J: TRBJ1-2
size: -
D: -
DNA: TGTGCCAGCAGCGCTCCGACAGGGCGTTTCGCCTATGGCTACACCTTC
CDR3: CASSAPTGRFAYGYTF

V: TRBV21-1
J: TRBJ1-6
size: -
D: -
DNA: -
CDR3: CASSYLCTAYNSPLHF

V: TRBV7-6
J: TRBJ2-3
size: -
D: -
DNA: TGTGCCAGCAGCACAGATAGGGGTTTGGCAGATACGCAGTATTTT
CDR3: CASSTDRGLADTQYF